The 17 T cell receptor beta chains below were found in one sample sequenced in a study of blood T cell repertoires in COVID-19. The data were produced by immunoSEQ multiplex PCR, yet TCRdb's version contains in-frame clones alone and is incomplete. The data contain some 150,000 clones, about 91% of them seen just once; the ten biggest clones take up 1.5% to 2%. Sequencing used peripheral blood. These receptors were collected from a woman between 45 and 60 years old with acute or convalescent COVID-19.

This clone was recorded once. The chain uses TRBV5-1 and TRBJ2-2; TRBD2 matches at 12 bases. V gave up 2 bases and J gave up 7 bases; unmatched junction bases: 3. This CDR3 region has 15 residues. Per germline, CDR1 SGHRS and CDR2 YFSETQ. CDR3 DNA sequence: TGCGCCAGCAGCTTCGGACTAGCGGGAAGCGGGGAGCTGTTTTTT. The encoded protein is CASSFGLAGSGELFF. The complete variable domain, with remaining parts taken from reference TRBV5-1 and TRBJ2-2, reads KAGVTQTPRYLIKTRGQQVTLSCSPISGHRSVSWYQQTPGQGLQFLFEYFSETQRNKGNFPGRFSGRQFSNSRSEMNVSTLELGDSALYLCASSFGLAGSGELFFGEGSRLTVL.

The chain is built from TRBV19 and TRBJ1-6; D gene ambiguous. The CDR3 runs to 16 residues. Trimming removed 4 bases at V and 0 bases at J, with 10 bases between. Per the germline V gene, CDR1 is LNHDA and CDR2 is SQIVND (reference sequence). The CDR3 loop is CASSSEQSSYNSPLHF. The CDR3 coding sequence is TGTGCCAGTAGTAGCGAACAGAGCTCCTATAATTCACCCCTCCACTTT.

The chain is built from TRBV3-1 (or the pseudogene TRBV3-2) and TRBJ2-3; 10 bases are shared with TRBD2. Trimming cost V 6 bases and J 2 bases; bases outside gene matches: 8. The CDR3 spans 16 residues. Looked up from germline, CDR1 is LGHDT and CDR2 is YNNKEL (reference sequence). The CDR3 reads CASSQILAGFTDTQYF. Here the CDR3 DNA reads TGTGCCAGCAGTCAGATACTAGCGGGGTTCACAGATACGCAGTATTTT.

The chain carries TRBV6-5 and TRBJ1-1, with 10 nucleotides matching TRBD1. V lost 6 bases to trimming and J lost 2 bases; unmatched junction nucleotides: 3. Germline values: CDR1 MNHEY, CDR2 SVGAGI. This CDR3 has 14 amino acids. The CDR3 DNA follows: TGTGCCAGCAGGACAGGGGGCTTTAACACTGAAGCTTTCTTT. The encoded protein is CASRTGGFNTEAFF.

This clone was detected only a few times. The rearrangement links TRBV6-2 or TRBV6-3 to TRBJ1-3; no clear D. The CDR3 is 17 amino acids. Germline CDR1 is MNHEY and CDR2 is SVGEGT. V dropped 3 bases and J dropped 0 bases, with 15 bases sitting between them. This CDR3 reads CASSYQRGSSSGNTIYF. DNA of the CDR3: TGTGCCAGCAGTTATCAACGGGGTTCGAGCTCTGGAAACACCATATATTTT.

This clone was found a few times. V and J are TRBV19 and TRBJ1-1; weak D call: TRBD1 (5 bases). Trimming stripped 8 bases from V and 3 bases from J, with 13 bases between. This CDR3 has 13 residues. Germline V gives CDR1 LNHDA, CDR2 SQIVND (reference sequence). Here the CDR3 reads CASSEGRYTEAFF. In DNA, the CDR3 is TGTGCCAGTTCGGAGGGGAGGTACACTGAAGCTTTCTTT.

This clone was seen only once. This chain connects TRBV5-6 to TRBJ2-1; 9 positions agree with TRBD2. J gave up 2 bases and V 1 base, and 4 bases lay outside the gene matches. The CDR3 length is 16 residues. Germline V gene lookup returns CDR1 SGHDT and CDR2 YYEEEE. Here the CDR3 reads CASSLSPSGTYNEQFF. CDR3 in DNA: TGTGCCAGCAGCTTGTCCCCTAGCGGGACCTACAATGAGCAGTTCTTC.

The genes are TRBV2 and TRBJ1-4; 9 bases align to TRBD1. The ends lost 8 bases at V and 8 bases at J; junction bases unmatched: 9. This CDR3 spans 14 amino acids. CDR1 and CDR2 from the germline V gene are SNHLY and FYNNEI. CDR3 residues: CASRKGTGREKLFF. DNA of the CDR3: TGTGCCAGCCGGAAGGGGACAGGGAGGGAAAAACTGTTTTTT.

This clone was counted a single time. The gene calls are TRBV4-1 and TRBJ1-1, with TRBD1 identical over 7 bases. Germline loops: CDR1 MGHRA, CDR2 YSYEKL. The CDR3 contains 14 residues. With 1 base clipped from V and 7 bases from J, the junction kept 6 bases outside the gene matches. The CDR3 bases are TGCGCCAGCAGCCAAGTCTCAGGGGGTAATGAAGCTTTCTTT. It translates to CASSQVSGGNEAFF.

The CDR3 DNA follows: TGTGCCAGCAGCGTAGGGAGCCTCGGGACTAATGAAAAACTGTTTTTT. Its protein is CASSVGSLGTNEKLFF. The rearrangement joins TRBV9 to TRBJ1-4; D gene unclear. CDR3 size: 16 residues. V lost 0 bases and J 2 bases, leaving 11 bases between the germline ends. Germline V gene sequence: CDR1 SGDLS, CDR2 YYNGEE.

The chain carries TRBV10-3 and TRBJ1-2, with a tentative D call TRBD1 (5 bases). The V gene lost 1 base and the J gene lost 4 bases, with 10 bases spanning the gap. The germline gives CDR1 ENHRY, CDR2 SYGVKD. The CDR3 has 14 amino acids. The CDR3, as DNA: TGTGCCATCAGTGAGTACGACAGATCCTATGGCTACACCTTC. The encoded protein is CAISEYDRSYGYTF.

The rearrangement joins TRBV9 to TRBJ1-1; weak D call: TRBD1 (6 bases). The germline V gene encodes CDR1 SGDLS and CDR2 YYNGEE. The CDR3 covers 15 residues. V gave up 0 bases and J gave up 7 bases, with 16 bases separating them. CDR3: CASSVGGGSSSEAFF. CDR3 in DNA: TGTGCCAGCAGCGTAGGAGGGGGAAGTTCGAGTGAAGCTTTCTTT. Full variable domain (rest looked up from reference TRBV9 and TRBJ1-1): DSGVTQTPKHLITATGQRVTLRCSPRSGDLSVYWYQQSLDQGLQFLIQYYNGEERAKGNILERFSAQQFPDLHSELNLSSLELGDSALYFCASSVGGGSSSEAFFGQGTRLTVV.

The chain uses TRBV6-2 or TRBV6-3 and TRBJ1-1; 7 bases fit TRBD1. V was clipped by 4 bases and J by 0 bases; unmatched bases: 5. Germline V gene data show CDR1 as MNHEY and CDR2 as SVGEGT. The CDR3 loop spans 15 amino acids. CDR3 nucleotide sequence: TGTGCCAGCAGTTGGACAGGAGGATTGAACACTGAAGCTTTCTTT. Protein product: CASSWTGGLNTEAFF.

In DNA form, the CDR3 reads TGTGCCAGCAGGTCCAGTGGTATGAACACTGAAGCTTTCTTT. Encoded protein: CASRSSGMNTEAFF. This sequence joins TRBV6-5 and TRBJ1-1, with D hard to call. V gave up 6 bases and J gave up 0 bases, with 11 bases separating them. The CDR3 contains 14 residues. The germline CDR1 and CDR2 sequences are MNHEY and SVGAGI.

J is TRBJ2-1 and V is TRBV9; 12 positions match TRBD2. Losses at the gene ends were 4 bases for V and 4 bases for J; bases not matched to a gene: 6. The length of the CDR3 is 16 residues. Per germline, CDR1 SGDLS and CDR2 YYNGEE. The CDR3 loop reads CASSPRLAGVYNEQFF. CDR3 sequence (DNA): TGTGCCAGCAGCCCACGACTAGCGGGAGTATACAATGAGCAGTTCTTC.

This clone came up once. The rearrangement uses TRBV4-3 and TRBJ2-2; no clear D gene. Trimming pared 0 bases from V and 6 bases from J, leaving 8 bases between. CDR1 is LGHNA and CDR2 is YSLEER in the germline V gene. The CDR3 has 14 amino acids. CDR3 sequence reads: CASSQDEVAGELFF. CDR3 sequence (DNA): TGCGCCAGCAGCCAAGATGAGGTTGCCGGGGAGCTGTTTTTT.

J is TRBJ2-1 and V is TRBV6-1, with TRBD2 matching 7 bases. The CDR3 length is 15 residues. Germline lookup yields CDR1 MNHNS and CDR2 SASEGT. The V segment lost 0 bases and the J segment 9 bases; nucleotides outside the gene matches: 8. As DNA, the CDR3 is TGTGCCAGCAGTGAAGCTGGGAGGGGATGGGGTGAGCAGTTCTTC. Translated: CASSEAGRGWGEQFF.